This T cell receptor beta chain was found in a study of siplizumab effects on memory and regulatory T cells (dated by TCRdb to between 2018 and 2020). With respect to the entire study: The effect of the anti-CD2 antibody siplizumab on alloreactive T-cell subsets was examined in allogeneic mixed lymphocyte reactions constructed from human PBMCs. Study-wide findings and limitations: Sequences below about 10^-5 frequency were poorly captured, so only a minor fraction of alloreactive clones could be mapped to unstimulated subsets. In reactions with siplizumab, an average of 68.8% of mappable alloreactive CD4+ clones were Treg-derived, compared with 25% to 30% in control reactions. The cumulative frequency of alloreactive sequences traceable to unstimulated CD4+ memory T cells was significantly reduced by siplizumab. For roughly 75-97% of proliferating CD4+ or CD8+ clones, no naive or memory phenotype could be assigned. Whether proliferating Tregs from siplizumab cultures actually had suppressive function was not functionally confirmed. Greater diversity appeared to be present in unstimulated naive T cells than in memory T cells, and a substantial contribution to the alloresponse seemed to be made by naive cells.

A note on this clone: Its cognate antigen has yet to be identified. No much larger clone is present one base from it, and per-base qualities are unavailable.

Library creation used the immunoSEQ multiplex PCR assay. Some 100,000 TCR templates per sample were assayed by the deep sequencing platform. Genomic DNA extracted from sorted T cells was used for TCRbeta CDR3 sequencing. Processing in the source paper ran as follows. The R programming language was used for the clonal analysis of the TCRbeta CDR3 data. Alloreactive CD4+ and CD8+ clones were defined by comparing unstimulated samples with post-reaction CFSE-low samples. Regulatory or non-regulatory origin of alloreactive CD4+ clones was assigned by matching sequences to the sorted unstimulated Treg and non-Treg repertoires. The clones in this table, taken by TCRdb from immuneACCESS, are in-frame only. Not every clone is retained; where verified, under half of the shortfall comes from an unresolved V gene, and the cause of the rest is unknown. The V and J calls and clone size come from that table; D and trimming were worked out from the DNA. Here the sample has tens of thousands of clones; about 90% occur a single time. The ten top clones hold about 1.5% of the sample.

The germline V gene encodes CDR1 SGHNT and CDR2 YYREEE (reference sequence). Inclusive of the bounding cysteine and phenylalanine, the CDR3 is 14 residues long. CDR3 DNA only is kept here, 42 bases in frame from base 1. The junction carries 7 bases between V and J, which are trimmed by 0 bases and 2 bases respectively. Sorted unstimulated T cells and proliferating T cells recovered from mixed lymphocyte reactions underwent TCRbeta CDR3 sequencing. Fresh whole blood from about ten HLA-typed healthy donors served as the source for isolating PBMCs. To map where alloreactive clones came from, CD4+ regulatory T cells in the unstimulated state were FACS-sorted.

This sequence was found in a human donor in good health. The chain is made from TRBV5-4 and TRBJ2-3, with the D gene call left open. The sample consisted of Tregs sorted from blood. The DNA reads TGTGCCAGCAGCTTGGTTGCGTTCACAGATACGCAGTATTTT. Its protein reads: CASSLVAFTDTQYF. The CDR3, completed at both ends by the reference TRBV5-4 and TRBJ2-3 genes, gives the full variable domain ETGVTQSPTHLIKTRGQQVTLRCSSQSGHNTVSWYQQALGQGPQFIFQYYREEENGRGNFPPRFSGLQFPNYSSELNVNALELDDSALYLCASSLVAFTDTQYFGPGTRLTVL.